The rows below give T cell receptor beta chains drawn from one sample of a study of vaccination and CD4 T cells after COVID-19. TCRdb recomputed calls from the PCR reads with MiXCR, one row per CDR3 protein. The repertoire holds 7,000 to 10,000 distinct CDR3 sequences, with approximately 49% as singletons. These receptors lack a known antigen. The sequencing input was CD4+ T cells from blood, cultured in vitro. The receptors here all came from a human donor in good health. The CDR3 runs from the conserved cysteine through the conserved F or W. The order of the fields is J gene, D gene, V gene, clone size, CDR3 DNA, CDR3 protein. The D gene is left open where the match is weak. Clone sizes are given selectively: once, few, many, or a class where the clone is expanded.

j_gene: TRBJ1-1; d_gene: TRBD1; v_gene: TRBV20-1; abundance: few; CDR3nt: TGCAGTGCTTACTCGACAGGGGGCACGGGGACTGAAGCTTTCTTT; CDR3aa: CSAYSTGGTGTEAFF
j_gene: TRBJ1-5; d_gene: TRBD1; v_gene: TRBV19; abundance: few; CDR3nt: TGTGCCAGTAGAATGACAGGGGTAGGGCAGCCCCAGCATTTT; CDR3aa: CASRMTGVGQPQHF
j_gene: TRBJ1-6; d_gene: TRBD1; v_gene: TRBV7-9; abundance: NA; CDR3nt: TGTGCCAGCAGCCGAGTCGGACAGGTCTCCTATAATTCACCCCTCCACTTT; CDR3aa: CASSRVGQVSYNSPLHF
j_gene: TRBJ1-1; d_gene: NA; v_gene: TRBV10-3; abundance: few; CDR3nt: TGTGCCATCAAAGACAGCCTGAACACTGAAGCTTTCTTT; CDR3aa: CAIKDSLNTEAFF
j_gene: TRBJ2-6; d_gene: TRBD2; v_gene: TRBV27; abundance: NA; CDR3nt: TGTGCCAGCAGTCCTCGGACTAGCGGGGGGGCTGGGGCCAACGTCCTGACTTTC; CDR3aa: CASSPRTSGGAGANVLTF
j_gene: TRBJ1-1; d_gene: NA; v_gene: TRBV6-5; abundance: NA; CDR3nt: TGTGCCAGCAGTTACTCCGGGGGTTCTCGGACCGCCTGGGGCACTGAAGCTTTCTTT; CDR3aa: CASSYSGGSRTAWGTEAFF
j_gene: TRBJ2-3; d_gene: NA; v_gene: TRBV6-1; abundance: NA; CDR3nt: TGTGCCAGCAGGGACAGTAGCGGAACAGATACGCAGTATTTT; CDR3aa: CASRDSSGTDTQYF
j_gene: TRBJ1-2; d_gene: NA; v_gene: TRBV19; abundance: NA; CDR3nt: TGTGCCAGTAGTATTCGGGAGGGTGGCTATGGCTACACCTTC; CDR3aa: CASSIREGGYGYTF
j_gene: TRBJ2-1; d_gene: TRBD2; v_gene: TRBV6-2/TRBV6-3; abundance: NA; CDR3nt: TGTGCCAGCACAGGACTAGCGGGGGGGCCGAAGATGAATGAGCAGTTCTTC; CDR3aa: CASTGLAGGPKMNEQFF
j_gene: TRBJ2-7; d_gene: NA; v_gene: TRBV6-2/TRBV6-3; abundance: few; CDR3nt: TGTGCCAGCAGTTACCGAGCGAGTTCCTACGAGCAGTACTTC; CDR3aa: CASSYRASSYEQYF
j_gene: TRBJ2-7; d_gene: TRBD1; v_gene: TRBV27; abundance: hyperexpanded; CDR3nt: TGTGCCAGCAGTCCCGGACAGGGGCGTACCTACGAGCAGTACTTC; CDR3aa: CASSPGQGRTYEQYF
j_gene: TRBJ1-1; d_gene: NA; v_gene: TRBV20-1; abundance: NA; CDR3nt: TGCAGCGTTCTGACTTGGTCCAGCTTCACTGAAGCTTTCTTT; CDR3aa: CSVLTWSSFTEAFF
j_gene: TRBJ2-3; d_gene: TRBD2; v_gene: TRBV19; abundance: NA; CDR3nt: TGTGCCAGTAGTATAATGGCTAGCGGGGGACAGAGCACAGATACGCAGTATTTT; CDR3aa: CASSIMASGGQSTDTQYF
j_gene: TRBJ1-2; d_gene: TRBD1; v_gene: TRBV28; abundance: few; CDR3nt: TGTGCCAGCAGTCTGGGGACAGGGGACTATGGCTACACCTTC; CDR3aa: CASSLGTGDYGYTF
j_gene: TRBJ1-2; d_gene: NA; v_gene: TRBV4-3; abundance: NA; CDR3nt: TGCGCCAGCAGCCAAGATGTTATTATTCGGGGCTATGGCTACACCTTC; CDR3aa: CASSQDVIIRGYGYTF
j_gene: TRBJ1-2; d_gene: NA; v_gene: TRBV2; abundance: few; CDR3nt: TGTGCCAGCAGAGCCGGGACCCTTTATGGCTACACCTTC; CDR3aa: CASRAGTLYGYTF
j_gene: TRBJ1-6; d_gene: TRBD1; v_gene: TRBV27; abundance: NA; CDR3nt: TGTGGCAGCAGTCGCAGGGGGCAAAATTCACCCCTCCACTTT; CDR3aa: CGSSRRGQNSPLHF
j_gene: TRBJ1-2; d_gene: TRBD1; v_gene: TRBV20-1; abundance: medium-sized; CDR3nt: TGCAGTGCTCCGACAGGGGTAGAGTATGGCTACACCTTC; CDR3aa: CSAPTGVEYGYTF
j_gene: TRBJ2-2; d_gene: TRBD2; v_gene: TRBV19; abundance: few; CDR3nt: TGTGCCAGTAGAGCGGGGGGCACAAACACCGGGGAGCTGTTTTTT; CDR3aa: CASRAGGTNTGELFF
j_gene: TRBJ1-5; d_gene: NA; v_gene: TRBV6-1; abundance: NA; CDR3nt: TGTGCCAGCAGTGATTCAACAGGGACGGTCCGCAATCAGCCCCAGCATTTT; CDR3aa: CASSDSTGTVRNQPQHF
j_gene: TRBJ1-3; d_gene: NA; v_gene: TRBV19; abundance: NA; CDR3nt: TGTGCCAGTAGCATAGGAGGCCATTACTCTGGAAACACCATATATTTT; CDR3aa: CASSIGGHYSGNTIYF
j_gene: TRBJ2-2; d_gene: NA; v_gene: TRBV11-3; abundance: few; CDR3nt: TGTGCCAGCAGCTTAGCATCCGTTGGGAACACCGGGGAGCTGTTTTTT; CDR3aa: CASSLASVGNTGELFF
j_gene: TRBJ1-2; d_gene: TRBD1; v_gene: TRBV6-1; abundance: NA; CDR3nt: TGTGCCAGCAGTCACCGGGACAGGGGGCCGGTTGGCTACACCTTC; CDR3aa: CASSHRDRGPVGYTF
j_gene: TRBJ1-2; d_gene: NA; v_gene: TRBV6-5; abundance: NA; CDR3nt: TGTGCCAGCAGTTACCGCCAGGACCCCGTCGCTCACTATGGCTACACCTTC; CDR3aa: CASSYRQDPVAHYGYTF
j_gene: TRBJ1-2; d_gene: TRBD1; v_gene: TRBV2; abundance: NA; CDR3nt: TGTGCCAGCATTGGAGGGGGCAACTATGGCTACACCTTC; CDR3aa: CASIGGGNYGYTF
j_gene: TRBJ1-1; d_gene: NA; v_gene: TRBV11-2; abundance: NA; CDR3nt: TGTGCCAGCAGCTTACGACTCGGCCTCGGGACGGCGAACACTGAAGCTTTCTTT; CDR3aa: CASSLRLGLGTANTEAFF
j_gene: TRBJ2-7; d_gene: TRBD1; v_gene: TRBV7-2; abundance: few; CDR3nt: TGTGCCAGCAGCCGAATCGGGACAGGGGAGCAGTACTTC; CDR3aa: CASSRIGTGEQYF
j_gene: TRBJ2-2; d_gene: NA; v_gene: TRBV20-1; abundance: few; CDR3nt: TGCAGTGCTAGAGCCGAAATACAGGGAACCGGGGAGCTGTTTTTT; CDR3aa: CSARAEIQGTGELFF
j_gene: TRBJ2-5; d_gene: TRBD1; v_gene: TRBV20-1; abundance: NA; CDR3nt: TGCAGTGCGATAAAGGGACAGGGAACGGAGACCCAGTACTTC; CDR3aa: CSAIKGQGTETQYF
j_gene: TRBJ2-3; d_gene: NA; v_gene: TRBV20-1; abundance: few; CDR3nt: TGCAGTGCTAGGGGGAATGCTAACACAGATACGCAGTATTTT; CDR3aa: CSARGNANTDTQYF
j_gene: TRBJ2-5; d_gene: NA; v_gene: TRBV15; abundance: NA; CDR3nt: TGTGCCACCAGCAAGATCGAGGGTGGTGGTCAAGAGACCCAGTACTTC; CDR3aa: CATSKIEGGGQETQYF
j_gene: TRBJ1-3; d_gene: NA; v_gene: TRBV6-2/TRBV6-3; abundance: NA; CDR3nt: TGTGCCAGCAGTTACGCAGAGATCTCTGGAAACACCATATATTTT; CDR3aa: CASSYAEISGNTIYF
j_gene: TRBJ1-5; d_gene: NA; v_gene: TRBV19; abundance: NA; CDR3nt: TGTGCCAGTAGTCTAGGGCCCACAGTGCTAAACAATCAGCCCCAGCATTTT; CDR3aa: CASSLGPTVLNNQPQHF
j_gene: TRBJ1-5; d_gene: TRBD1; v_gene: TRBV10-3; abundance: NA; CDR3nt: TGTGCCATCACTGACAGGGACGGAGATCAGCCCCAGCATTTT; CDR3aa: CAITDRDGDQPQHF
j_gene: TRBJ1-2; d_gene: NA; v_gene: TRBV5-1; abundance: NA; CDR3nt: TGCGCCAGCAGCTTGGAGCCCCCCCTGACTTCTGGCTACACCTTC; CDR3aa: CASSLEPPLTSGYTF
j_gene: TRBJ2-1; d_gene: TRBD2; v_gene: TRBV9; abundance: NA; CDR3nt: TGTGCCAGCAGCGTAAGGTGGCGCGGGAGGCTCAATGAGCAGTTCTTC; CDR3aa: CASSVRWRGRLNEQFF
j_gene: TRBJ2-3; d_gene: NA; v_gene: TRBV5-4; abundance: NA; CDR3nt: TGTGCCAGCAGCTTGGCGGGGGGCACAGATACGCAGTATTTT; CDR3aa: CASSLAGGTDTQYF
j_gene: TRBJ1-1; d_gene: NA; v_gene: TRBV7-9; abundance: few; CDR3nt: TGTGCCAGCAGCTTACCTCAGGGTTTGAACACTGAAGCTTTCTTT; CDR3aa: CASSLPQGLNTEAFF
j_gene: TRBJ2-7; d_gene: NA; v_gene: TRBV7-7; abundance: NA; CDR3nt: TGTGCCAGCAGCTTAGGTCGTCTCGGCTCCTACGAGCAGTACTTC; CDR3aa: CASSLGRLGSYEQYF
j_gene: TRBJ2-2; d_gene: TRBD1; v_gene: TRBV5-6; abundance: NA; CDR3nt: TGTGCCAGCAGCGGTTACAGGGGGCGGACCGGGGAGCTGTTTTTT; CDR3aa: CASSGYRGRTGELFF
j_gene: TRBJ1-5; d_gene: NA; v_gene: TRBV6-5; abundance: NA; CDR3nt: TGTGCCAGCAGTTACTCGATTCAGGGCAATCAGCCCCAGCATTTT; CDR3aa: CASSYSIQGNQPQHF
j_gene: TRBJ2-5; d_gene: NA; v_gene: TRBV18; abundance: NA; CDR3nt: TGTGCCAGCTCACCATCAGGACAGCAGACCCAGTACTTC; CDR3aa: CASSPSGQQTQYF
j_gene: TRBJ1-2; d_gene: NA; v_gene: TRBV27; abundance: few; CDR3nt: TGTGCCAGCAGATCGGGGATCAGGCTTAGGGGCTATGGCTACACCTTC; CDR3aa: CASRSGIRLRGYGYTF
j_gene: TRBJ2-3; d_gene: TRBD2; v_gene: TRBV9; abundance: NA; CDR3nt: TGTGCCAGCAGCGCTGACTCCGGACTAGCGGGGGCCGCAGATACGCAGTATTTT; CDR3aa: CASSADSGLAGAADTQYF
j_gene: TRBJ1-1; d_gene: TRBD1; v_gene: TRBV6-1; abundance: few; CDR3nt: TGTGCCAGCAGCACCGAACAGGGGGCGCCGACTGAAGCTTTCTTT; CDR3aa: CASSTEQGAPTEAFF
j_gene: TRBJ1-2; d_gene: TRBD1; v_gene: TRBV6-1; abundance: few; CDR3nt: TGTGCCAGCAGCATCTCCGGGACAGGGGACTACACCTTC; CDR3aa: CASSISGTGDYTF
j_gene: TRBJ1-5; d_gene: NA; v_gene: TRBV7-2; abundance: NA; CDR3nt: TGTGCCAGCAGCGCAGGGGATGTCGGTCAGCCCCAGCATTTT; CDR3aa: CASSAGDVGQPQHF
j_gene: TRBJ1-6; d_gene: TRBD1; v_gene: TRBV6-4; abundance: NA; CDR3nt: TGTGCCAGCAAAGGACAGGGGAATTCACCCCTCCACTTT; CDR3aa: CASKGQGNSPLHF